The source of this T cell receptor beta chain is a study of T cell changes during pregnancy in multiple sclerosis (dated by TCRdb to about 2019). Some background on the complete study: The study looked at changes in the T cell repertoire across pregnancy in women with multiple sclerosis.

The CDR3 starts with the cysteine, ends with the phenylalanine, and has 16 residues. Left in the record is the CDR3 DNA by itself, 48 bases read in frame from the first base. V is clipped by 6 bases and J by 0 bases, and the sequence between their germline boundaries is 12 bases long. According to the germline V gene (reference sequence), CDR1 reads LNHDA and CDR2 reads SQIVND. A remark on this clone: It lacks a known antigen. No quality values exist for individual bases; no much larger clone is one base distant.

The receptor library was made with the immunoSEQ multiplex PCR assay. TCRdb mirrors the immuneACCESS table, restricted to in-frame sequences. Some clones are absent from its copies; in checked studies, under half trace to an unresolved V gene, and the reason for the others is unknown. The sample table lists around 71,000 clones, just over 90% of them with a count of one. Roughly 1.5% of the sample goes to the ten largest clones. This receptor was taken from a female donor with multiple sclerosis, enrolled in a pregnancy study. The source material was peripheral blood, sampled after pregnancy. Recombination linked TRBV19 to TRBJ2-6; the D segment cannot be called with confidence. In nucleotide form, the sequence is TGTGCCAGTAGATCCCCATATAGCTCTGGGGCCAACGTCCTGACTTTC. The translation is CASRSPYSSGANVLTF. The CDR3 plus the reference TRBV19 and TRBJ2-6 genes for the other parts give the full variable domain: DGGITQSPKYLFRKEGQNVTLSCEQNLNHDAMYWYRQDPGQGLRLIYYSQIVNDFQKGDIAEGYSVSREKKESFPLTVTSAQKNPTAFYLCASRSPYSSGANVLTFGAGSRLTVL.